This T cell receptor (beta chain) comes out of a study of blood T cell repertoires in COVID-19. Clones were sequenced by immunoSEQ multiplex PCR, and TCRdb holds only the in-frame ones, with some missing. The data contain 140,000 to 150,000 clones, 75% to 85% of them singletons. V lost 2 bases to trimming and J lost 1 base, with 8 bases between them. CDR1 is MNHNY and CDR2 is SVGAGI in the germline V gene (reference sequence). CDR3 length equals 14 residues. The genes are TRBV6-6 and TRBJ1-1; D perhaps matches TRBD1 (6 bases). The clonotype comes from a man between 65 and 85 years old who had recovered from COVID-19. Sequenced input: peripheral blood. CDR3 sequence (DNA): TGTGCCAGCAGTTACCCACAGGGGAACACTGAAGCTTTCTTT. As protein: CASSYPQGNTEAFF.